The 9 T cell receptor beta chains given below trace back to one sample, sequenced in a study of shared clonotypes between healthy human individuals. Only in-frame clones appear in the TCRdb table, and some are missing; sequencing was by immunoSEQ multiplex PCR. This sample has fewer than 2.5 million clones, with 90% to 95% found just once. The material sequenced was naive CD4+ T cells from PBMCs. Noted subset: CD45RA+ positively selected. The receptors were sampled from a man aged 18 to 29 in good health. Some clones in this sample may be carry-over from other donors' samples.

V gene TRBV28 combines with J gene TRBJ1-3; D remains ambiguous. V lost 5 bases, J lost 0 bases, and 14 bases lay in between. CDR3 length: 16 residues. Germline V lookup: CDR1 MDHEN, CDR2 SYDVKM. The CDR3 sequence: CASSNVAPSSGNTIYF. The DNA for the CDR3 is TGTGCCAGCAGTAACGTAGCCCCAAGCTCTGGAAACACCATATATTTT. Supplemented by reference TRBV28 and TRBJ1-3, the full variable domain reads DVKVTQSSRYLVKRTGEKVFLECVQDMDHENMFWYRQDPGLGLRLIYFSYDVKMKEKGDIPEGYSVSREKKERFSLILESASTNQTSMYLCASSNVAPSSGNTIYFGEGSWLTVV.

In DNA, the CDR3 is TGTGCCAGCAGCCAATCAGGGCGGTCCTACGAGCAGTACTTC. Encoded protein: CASSQSGRSYEQYF. V gene TRBV16 combines with J gene TRBJ2-7, with D unresolved. The CDR3 has 14 residues. V was cut by 0 bases and J by 1 base, with 7 bases left in between. The germline gives CDR1 KGHSY, CDR2 FQNENV.

The chain carries TRBV10-3 and TRBJ1-4; D is uncertain. CDR1 is ENHRY and CDR2 is SYGVKD in the germline V gene. This CDR3 comprises 13 residues. With 3 bases removed from V and 11 bases from J, the gap between germline ends came to 13 bases. The CDR3 DNA reads as TGTGCCATCAGTGAAAGGTCCGGGGAGAAACTGTTTTTT. Encoded protein: CAISERSGEKLFF.

This chain joins TRBV28 and TRBJ1-5, with TRBD1 as a possible D gene (5 bases). Trimming stripped 8 bases from V and 4 bases from J, with 12 bases between. The germline V gene has CDR1 MDHEN and CDR2 SYDVKM. The CDR3 length is 13 residues. CDR3: CASCSGINQPQHF. The DNA for the CDR3 is TGTGCCAGCTGCTCAGGGATTAATCAGCCCCAGCATTTT.

The chain carries TRBV6-5 and TRBJ1-2; 7 bases fit TRBD1. V trimming: 2 bases; J trimming: 7 bases; junction bases outside the gene matches: 7. The CDR3 is 14 amino acids. The germline gives CDR1 MNHEY, CDR2 SVGAGI. The CDR3 DNA is TGTGCCAGCAGTTACGAGGGGGCGCGGAGTGGCTACACCTTC. The encoded protein is CASSYEGARSGYTF.

The J gene is TRBJ2-7, the V gene TRBV18, with no clear D. Germline CDR1 reads KGHSH; CDR2 reads LQKENI. V shed 3 bases and J shed 4 bases, with 10 bases lying between them. The CDR3 loop spans 13 amino acids. This chain's CDR3 is CASSPAGQYEQYF. CDR3 nucleotides: TGTGCCAGCTCACCTGCAGGCCAATACGAGCAGTACTTC.

The chain couples TRBV30 to TRBJ2-7; D is possibly TRBD1 or TRBD2 (5 bases each). Germline lookup yields CDR1 GTSNPN and CDR2 SVGIG (reference sequence). Trimming took off 0 bases at V and 7 bases at J, with 13 bases between the two ends. The CDR3 sequence is 13 residues long. In DNA, the CDR3 is TGTGCCTGGAGTGTCGGGACCGCGTTAGAGCAGTACTTC. As protein: CAWSVGTALEQYF.

V gene TRBV29-1 combines with J gene TRBJ1-2; D not certain. The V end lost 4 bases, the J end lost 8 bases, and 11 bases lay between the germline ends. The CDR3 covers 11 residues. Looked up from germline, CDR1 is SQVTM and CDR2 is ANQGSEA. The CDR3: CSVGRPEGYTF. Here the CDR3 DNA reads TGCAGCGTTGGAAGACCGGAGGGCTACACCTTC.

V gene TRBV30 combines with J gene TRBJ2-1, with 10 bases aligning to TRBD2. V dropped 5 bases and J dropped 3; count of bases not matched to a gene: 10. The CDR3 loop spans 16 amino acids. The germline V gene has CDR1 GTSNPN and CDR2 SVGIG (reference sequence). The CDR3 loop reads CAWFSRLAGVYNEQFF. The DNA of the CDR3 is TGTGCCTGGTTCTCTAGACTAGCGGGCGTCTACAATGAGCAGTTCTTC.